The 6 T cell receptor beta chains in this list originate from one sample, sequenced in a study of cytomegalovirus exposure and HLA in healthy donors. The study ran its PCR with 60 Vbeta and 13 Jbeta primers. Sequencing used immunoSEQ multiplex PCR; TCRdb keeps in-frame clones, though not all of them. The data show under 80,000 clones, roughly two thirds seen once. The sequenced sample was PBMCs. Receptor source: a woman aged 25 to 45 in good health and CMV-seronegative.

CDR3 protein: CASSPADTSYEQYF. The CDR3 coding sequence is TGTGCCAGCAGTCCCGCGGACACCTCCTACGAGCAGTACTTC. This rearrangement joins TRBV6-5 to TRBJ2-7; D is perhaps TRBD1 (5 bases). Trimming took 5 bases from V and 0 from J, leaving 11 bases between them. The germline CDR1 and CDR2 sequences are MNHEY and SVGAGI. This CDR3 region has 14 residues.

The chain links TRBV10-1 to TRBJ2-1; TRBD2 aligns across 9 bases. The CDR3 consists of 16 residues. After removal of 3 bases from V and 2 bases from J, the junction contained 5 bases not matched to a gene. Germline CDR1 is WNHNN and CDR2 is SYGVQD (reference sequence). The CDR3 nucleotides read TGCGCCAGCAGTGAATATAGCGGGGGTGCCTACAATGAGCAGTTCTTC. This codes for CASSEYSGGAYNEQFF.

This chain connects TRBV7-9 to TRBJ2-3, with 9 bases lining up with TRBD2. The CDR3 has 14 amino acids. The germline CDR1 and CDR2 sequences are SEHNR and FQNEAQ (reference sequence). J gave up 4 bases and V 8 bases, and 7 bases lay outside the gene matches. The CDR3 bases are TGTGCCAGCGGAGGGAGACTAGCGGCAGATACGCAGTATTTT. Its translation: CASGGRLAADTQYF.

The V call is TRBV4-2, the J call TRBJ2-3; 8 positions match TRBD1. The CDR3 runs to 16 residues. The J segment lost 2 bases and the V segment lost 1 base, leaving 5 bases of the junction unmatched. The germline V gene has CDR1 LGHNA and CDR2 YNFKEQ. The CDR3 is CASSQVTQGATDTQYF. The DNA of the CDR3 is TGTGCCAGCAGCCAAGTAACCCAGGGGGCCACAGATACGCAGTATTTT.

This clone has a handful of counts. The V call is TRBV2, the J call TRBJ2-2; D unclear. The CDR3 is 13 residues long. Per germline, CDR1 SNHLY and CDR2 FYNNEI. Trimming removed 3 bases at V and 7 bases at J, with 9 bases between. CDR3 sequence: CASSDEQYGELFF. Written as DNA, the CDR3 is TGTGCCAGCAGTGACGAACAATACGGGGAGCTGTTTTTT.

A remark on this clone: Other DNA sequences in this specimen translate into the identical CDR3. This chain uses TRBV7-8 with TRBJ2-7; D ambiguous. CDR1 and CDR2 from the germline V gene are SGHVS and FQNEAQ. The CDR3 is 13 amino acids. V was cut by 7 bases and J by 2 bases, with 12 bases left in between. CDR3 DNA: TGTGCCAGCAACCTAAGGCAGGCCTACGAGCAGTACTTC. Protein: CASNLRQAYEQYF. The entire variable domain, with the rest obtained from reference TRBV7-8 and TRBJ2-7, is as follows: GAGVSQSPRYKVAKRGQDVALRCDPISGHVSLFWYQQALGQGPEFLTYFQNEAQLDKSGLPSDRFFAERPEGSVSTLKIQRTQQEDSAVYLCASNLRQAYEQYFGPGTRLTVT.